This T cell receptor beta chain was identified in a study of CD8 T cells in ankylosing spondylitis. Each CDR3 protein is one row after TCRdb ran MiXCR on the 5' RACE reads. This repertoire shows some 15,000 distinct CDR3 sequences, over 7% found once; its top ten account for around 33%. At least ten counts were recorded for this clonotype. CDR1 and CDR2 (germline): SQVTM, ANQGSEA. CDR3 length equals 15 residues. The V gene end was trimmed by 5 bases and the J gene end by 3 bases; junction bases not matched to a gene: 6. This chain links TRBV29-1 with TRBJ2-2, with 10 bases that match TRBD1. Sequenced sample: blood. The clonotype was recovered from a male donor with ankylosing spondylitis or in good health (not recorded which). In nucleotides, the CDR3 is TGCAGCGTTACTATCGGGACAGGGGACACCGGGGAGCTGTTTTTT. It translates to CSVTIGTGDTGELFF.